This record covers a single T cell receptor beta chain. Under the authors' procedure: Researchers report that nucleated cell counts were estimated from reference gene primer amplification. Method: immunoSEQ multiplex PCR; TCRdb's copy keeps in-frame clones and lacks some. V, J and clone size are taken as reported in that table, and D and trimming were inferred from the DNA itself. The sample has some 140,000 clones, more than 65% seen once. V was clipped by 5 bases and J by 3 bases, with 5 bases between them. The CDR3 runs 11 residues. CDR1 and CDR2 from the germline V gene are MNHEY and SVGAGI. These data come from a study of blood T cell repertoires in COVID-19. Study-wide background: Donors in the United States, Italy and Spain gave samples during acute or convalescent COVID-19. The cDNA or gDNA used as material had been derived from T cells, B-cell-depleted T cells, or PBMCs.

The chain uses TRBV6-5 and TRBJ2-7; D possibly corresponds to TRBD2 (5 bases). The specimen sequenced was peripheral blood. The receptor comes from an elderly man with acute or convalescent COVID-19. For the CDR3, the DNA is TGTGCCAGCAGTCGGGGCTACGAGCAGTACTTC. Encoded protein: CASSRGYEQYF.